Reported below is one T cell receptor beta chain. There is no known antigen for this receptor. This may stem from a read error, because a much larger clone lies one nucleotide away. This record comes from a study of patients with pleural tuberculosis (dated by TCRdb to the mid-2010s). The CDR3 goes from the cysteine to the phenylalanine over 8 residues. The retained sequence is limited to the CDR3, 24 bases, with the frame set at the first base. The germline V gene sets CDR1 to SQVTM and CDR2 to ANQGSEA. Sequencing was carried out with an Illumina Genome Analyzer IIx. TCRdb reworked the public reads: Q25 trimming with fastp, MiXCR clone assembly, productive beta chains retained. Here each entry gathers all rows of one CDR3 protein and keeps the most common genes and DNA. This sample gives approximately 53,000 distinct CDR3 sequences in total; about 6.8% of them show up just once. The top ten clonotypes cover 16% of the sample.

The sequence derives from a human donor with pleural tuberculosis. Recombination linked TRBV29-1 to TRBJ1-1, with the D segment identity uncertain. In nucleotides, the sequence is TGCAGCGCACCAGAAGCTCTCTTT. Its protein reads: CSAPEALF.